This is a list of T cell receptor beta chains from one sample in a study of CDR3 diversity in severe acne. TCRdb re-called the PCR reads with MiXCR, one entry per CDR3 protein. There are 89,000 or so distinct CDR3 sequences in the sample; about 52% occur only once, and about a tenth lies in the top ten. Sequencing input: blood. These receptors originate from a male donor in good health, serving as a control. The CDR3 runs from the conserved cysteine through the conserved F or W. The D gene is left open where the match is weak. Size values are once, few and many counts, or a class for expanded clones, and some rows have none.

clone_size	j_call	v_call	d_call	cdr3_aa	cdr3_nt
-	TRBJ2-3	TRBV10-3	-	CAISESATANFSTDTQFF	TGTGCCATCAGTGAGTCTGCGACGGCCAACTTTAGCACAGATACGCAGTTTTTT
once	TRBJ2-5	TRBV7-3	-	CASSPGDRGEYQETQYF	TGTGCCAGCAGCCCGGGGGACAGAGGAGAGTACCAAGAGACCCAGTACTTC
-	TRBJ2-7	TRBV25-1	-	CASSRAYYSYEQYF	TGTGCCAGCAGCAGGGCCTACTATTCCTACGAGCAGTACTTC
many	TRBJ1-3	TRBV11-2	-	CASSLQGRDTIYF	TGTGCCAGCAGCTTACAGGGGAGGGACACCATATATTTT
-	TRBJ2-6	TRBV28	-	CASSLDRVNTEAF	TGTGCCAGCAGTTTAGATAGGGTAAACACTGAAGCTTTC
-	TRBJ2-7	TRBV20-1	TRBD2	CSARLAGYEQYF	TGCAGTGCTAGACTAGCGGGTTACGAGCAGTACTTC
few	TRBJ2-7	TRBV29-1	-	CSVLQVYEQYF	TGCAGCGTTTTACAGGTCTACGAGCAGTACTTC
-	TRBJ2-7	TRBV7-2	-	CASSLESGRNYEQYF	TGTGCCAGCAGCTTAGAGTCCGGGAGAAACTACGAGCAGTACTTC
many	TRBJ1-1	TRBV25-1	-	CASSPVFMNTEAFF	TGTGCCAGCAGTCCCGTCTTCATGAACACTGAAGCTTTCTTT
many	TRBJ2-1	TRBV7-8	-	CASSLYVSEQFF	TGTGCCAGCAGCTTATATGTGAGTGAGCAGTTCTTC
-	TRBJ2-7	TRBV7-9	TRBD1	CASSLAGQTSAQHF	TGTGCCAGCAGCTTAGCGGGACAGACCTCCGCGCAGCACTTC
few	TRBJ1-2	TRBV6-2/TRBV6-3	TRBD1	CASSENPGGDYGYTF	TGTGCCAGCAGTGAAAACCCAGGGGGCGACTATGGCTACACCTTC
-	TRBJ2-5	TRBV29-1	TRBD2	CSAAKGLAGGEETQYF	TGCAGCGCCGCGAAGGGGCTAGCGGGAGGGGAAGAGACCCAGTACTTC
-	TRBJ2-5	TRBV7-9	-	CASSFGWETQYF	TGTGCCAGCAGCTTTGGGTGGGAGACCCAGTACTTC
few	TRBJ1-5	TRBV4-1	-	CASSQDPFDQPQHF	TGCGCCAGCAGCCAAGATCCTTTTGATCAGCCCCAGCATTTT
-	TRBJ2-7	TRBV7-9	TRBD2	CASSSSGGGQYF	TGTGCCAGCAGTTCCTCCGGGGGGGGGCAGTACTTC
-	TRBJ1-5	TRBV25-1	-	CASSIGLNSNQPQHF	TGTGCCAGTAGTATAGGACTAAATAGCAATCAGCCCCAGCATTTT
medium-sized	TRBJ2-5	TRBV6-1	TRBD2	CASSRTSGREETQYF	TGTGCCAGCAGTAGGACTAGCGGGAGGGAAGAGACCCAGTACTTC
-	TRBJ2-7	TRBV10-3	-	CAISESGYEQYF	TGTGCCATCAGTGAGTCAGGGTACGAGCAGTACTTC
many	TRBJ1-1	TRBV25-1	-	CASSVSNTEAFF	TGTGCCAGCAGTGTTTCGAACACTGAAGCTTTCTTT
few	TRBJ1-5	TRBV24-1	-	CATSDSGLDPYQPQHF	TGTGCCACCAGTGATTCGGGTCTAGATCCCTATCAGCCCCAGCATTTT
-	TRBJ2-7	TRBV5-4	TRBD1	CASGGRTGGERDEQYF	TGTGCCAGCGGCGGACGGACAGGGGGCGAGAGGGACGAGCAGTACTTC
-	TRBJ2-1	TRBV29-1	TRBD1	CSVVDPGGRNEQFF	TGCAGCGTGGTCGATCCAGGGGGCCGGAATGAGCAGTTCTTC
many	TRBJ2-1	TRBV4-2	-	CASSQPLAPSYNEQFF	TGTGCCAGCAGCCAACCCCTAGCGCCGTCCTACAATGAGCAGTTCTTC
-	TRBJ1-5	TRBV24-1	-	CATSEIAPILPPIHF	TGTGCCACCAGTGAAATAGCACCCATCCTACCCCCGATCCATTTT
few	TRBJ2-7	TRBV15	TRBD2	CATSREDGRVAGGPTTYEQYF	TGTGCCACCAGCAGAGAGGATGGTCGGGTAGCGGGAGGCCCCACAACCTACGAGCAGTACTTC
-	TRBJ1-6	TRBV10-2	TRBD1	CASAPSGTGRVDSPLHF	TGCGCCAGCGCACCATCCGGGACAGGGCGGGTAGATTCACCCCTCCACTTT
-	TRBJ2-5	TRBV7-2	-	CASSRDSGAETQYF	TGTGCCAGCAGTCGGGACTCAGGGGCCGAGACCCAGTACTTC
-	TRBJ2-5	TRBV20-1	-	CSASGQSKETQYF	TGCAGTGCGAGCGGACAGTCGAAAGAGACCCAGTACTTC
few	TRBJ1-1	TRBV19	-	CASSPGIDTEAFF	TGTGCCAGTAGTCCAGGGATTGACACTGAAGCTTTCTTT
-	TRBJ1-3	TRBV7-9	-	CASSLAGAANAIYF	TGTGCCAGCAGCTTAGCGGGGGCAGCCAACGCCATATATTTT
-	TRBJ1-2	TRBV25-1	-	CASSETAEGAPYGYTF	TGTGCCAGCAGTGAGACTGCCGAAGGGGCCCCGTATGGCTACACCTTC
medium-sized	TRBJ2-7	TRBV15	-	CATSRDVTYEQYF	TGTGCCACCAGCAGAGATGTTACCTACGAGCAGTACTTC
many	TRBJ1-2	TRBV11-2	-	CASSLAGLGGYTF	TGTGCCAGCAGCTTAGCGGGGCTGGGAGGCTACACCTTC
-	TRBJ2-5	TRBV24-1	TRBD1	CASSPGTGTYQETQYF	TGTGCCAGCAGTCCCGGGACAGGGACCTACCAAGAGACCCAGTACTTC
-	TRBJ1-2	TRBV9	-	CASSVGWGYGYTF	TGTGCCAGCAGCGTAGGATGGGGCTATGGCTACACCTTC
-	TRBJ2-5	TRBV2	-	CVSRTEGETQYF	TGTGTCAGCAGAACAGAGGGGGAGACCCAGTACTTC
-	TRBJ2-7	TRBV7-6	-	CASSFWGIDSTYEQYF	TGTGCCAGCAGCTTTTGGGGAATCGACAGTACCTACGAGCAGTACTTC
few	TRBJ2-2	TRBV5-1	TRBD1	CASSTRQGSTGELFF	TGCGCCAGCAGCACCCGACAGGGGAGCACCGGGGAGCTGTTTTTT
-	TRBJ2-5	TRBV7-9	-	CASSLGTDGTQYF	TGTGCCAGCAGCTTAGGGACAGACGGGACCCAGTACTTC
-	TRBJ2-7	TRBV2	-	CASSASYRDLAGEQYF	TGTGCCAGCAGTGCTAGCTACAGGGATCTAGCCGGGGAGCAGTACTTC